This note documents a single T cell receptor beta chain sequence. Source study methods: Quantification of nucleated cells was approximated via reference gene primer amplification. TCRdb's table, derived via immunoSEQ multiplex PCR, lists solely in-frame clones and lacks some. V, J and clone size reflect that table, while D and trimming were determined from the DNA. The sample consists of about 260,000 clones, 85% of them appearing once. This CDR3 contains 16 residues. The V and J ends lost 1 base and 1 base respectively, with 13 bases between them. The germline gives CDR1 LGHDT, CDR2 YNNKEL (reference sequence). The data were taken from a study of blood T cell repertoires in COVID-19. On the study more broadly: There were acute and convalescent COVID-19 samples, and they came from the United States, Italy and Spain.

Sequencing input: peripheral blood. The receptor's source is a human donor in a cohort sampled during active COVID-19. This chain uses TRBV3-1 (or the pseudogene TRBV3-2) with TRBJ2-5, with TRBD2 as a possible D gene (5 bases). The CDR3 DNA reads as TGTGCCAGCAGCCAAGCAGTCTCGGGGTCCCAAGAGACCCAGTACTTC. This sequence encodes CASSQAVSGSQETQYF.